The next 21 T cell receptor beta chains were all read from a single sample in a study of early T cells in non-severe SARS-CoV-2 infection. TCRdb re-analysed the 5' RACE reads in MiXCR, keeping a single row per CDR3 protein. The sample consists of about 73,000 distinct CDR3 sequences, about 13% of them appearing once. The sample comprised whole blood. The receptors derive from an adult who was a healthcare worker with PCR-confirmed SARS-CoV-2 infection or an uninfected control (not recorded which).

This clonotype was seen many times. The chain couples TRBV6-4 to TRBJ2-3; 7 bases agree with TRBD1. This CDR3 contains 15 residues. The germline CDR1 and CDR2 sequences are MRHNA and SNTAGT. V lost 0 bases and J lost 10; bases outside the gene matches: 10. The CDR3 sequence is CASSDSGRGSDPQYF. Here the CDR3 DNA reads TGTGCCAGCAGTGACTCCGGCAGGGGGTCTGATCCGCAGTATTTT.

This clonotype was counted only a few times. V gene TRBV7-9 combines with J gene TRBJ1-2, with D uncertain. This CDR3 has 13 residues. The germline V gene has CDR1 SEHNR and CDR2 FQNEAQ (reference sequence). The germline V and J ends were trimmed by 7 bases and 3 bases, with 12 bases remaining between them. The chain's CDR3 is CASKATEDYGYTF. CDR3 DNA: TGTGCCAGCAAGGCGACGGAAGACTATGGCTACACCTTC.

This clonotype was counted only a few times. The CDR3 loop is CASNDRGLNTGELFF. The DNA for the CDR3 is TGTGCTAGTAATGACAGGGGATTGAACACCGGGGAGCTGTTTTTT. This chain joins TRBV12-5 and TRBJ2-2, with 8 bases that match TRBD1. The germline V gene encodes CDR1 LGHNT and CDR2 FRNRAP. J was trimmed by 1 base and V by 8 bases; bases with no gene match: 6. The CDR3 runs to 15 residues.

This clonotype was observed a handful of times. CDR3: CASSYSSFYNEQFF. The CDR3 nucleotides are TGTGCCAGCAGTTACTCGAGCTTTTACAATGAGCAGTTCTTC. V and J are TRBV6-2 or TRBV6-3 and TRBJ2-1; D is unresolved. CDR3 length: 14 amino acids. The germline V gene encodes CDR1 MNHEY and CDR2 SVGEGT. Trimming pared 0 bases from V and 4 bases from J, leaving 7 bases between.

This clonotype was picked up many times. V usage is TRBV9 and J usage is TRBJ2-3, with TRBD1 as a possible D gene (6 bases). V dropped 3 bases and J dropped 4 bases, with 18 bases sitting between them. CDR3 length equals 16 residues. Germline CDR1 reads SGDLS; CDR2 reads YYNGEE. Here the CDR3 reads CASSGMTGRSPDTQYF. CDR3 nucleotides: TGTGCCAGCAGCGGTATGACAGGACGTTCCCCAGATACGCAGTATTTT.

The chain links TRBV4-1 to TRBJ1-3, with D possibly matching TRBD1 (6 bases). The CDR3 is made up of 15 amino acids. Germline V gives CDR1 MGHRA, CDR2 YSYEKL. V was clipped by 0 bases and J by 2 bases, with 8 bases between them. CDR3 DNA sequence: TGCGCCAGCAGCCAAGAAGGGGGGACTGGAAACACCATATATTTT. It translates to CASSQEGGTGNTIYF.

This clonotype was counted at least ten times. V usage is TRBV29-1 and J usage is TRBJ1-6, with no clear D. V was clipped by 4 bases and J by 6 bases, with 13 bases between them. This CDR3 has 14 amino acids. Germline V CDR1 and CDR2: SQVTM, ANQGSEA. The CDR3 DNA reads TGCAGCGTTGGAGAGGGTTTTGGTAATTCACCCCTCCACTTT. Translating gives CSVGEGFGNSPLHF.

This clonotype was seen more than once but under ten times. Here the CDR3 DNA reads TGTGCCAGAGGGACATACAACACTGAAGCTTTCTTT. As protein: CARGTYNTEAFF. This rearrangement joins TRBV2 to TRBJ1-1, with D possibly matching TRBD1 (6 bases). The CDR3 covers 12 residues. Germline V CDR1 and CDR2: SNHLY, FYNNEI. V was trimmed by 9 bases and J by 2 bases, leaving 10 bases between them.

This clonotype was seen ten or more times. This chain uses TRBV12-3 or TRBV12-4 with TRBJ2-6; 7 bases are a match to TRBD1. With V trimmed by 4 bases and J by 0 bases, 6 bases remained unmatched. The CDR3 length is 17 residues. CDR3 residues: CASSSRGRISGANVLTF. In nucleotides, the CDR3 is TGTGCCAGCAGTTCGAGGGGGCGCATCTCTGGGGCCAACGTCCTGACTTTC.

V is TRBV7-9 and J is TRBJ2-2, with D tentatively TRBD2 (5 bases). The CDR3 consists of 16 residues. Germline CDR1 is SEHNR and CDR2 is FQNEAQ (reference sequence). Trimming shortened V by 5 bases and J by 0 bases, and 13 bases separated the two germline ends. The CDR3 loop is CASSPLGRANTGELFF. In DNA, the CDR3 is TGTGCCAGCAGCCCCCTAGGGCGGGCGAACACCGGGGAGCTGTTTTTT.

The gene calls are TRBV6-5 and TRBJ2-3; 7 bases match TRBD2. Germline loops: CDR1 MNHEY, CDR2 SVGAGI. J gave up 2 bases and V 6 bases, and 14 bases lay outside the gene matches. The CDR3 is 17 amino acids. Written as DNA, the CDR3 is TGTGCCAGCAGGAGGGGATTCCTAGCGGACCTCACAGATACGCAGTATTTT. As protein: CASRRGFLADLTDTQYF.

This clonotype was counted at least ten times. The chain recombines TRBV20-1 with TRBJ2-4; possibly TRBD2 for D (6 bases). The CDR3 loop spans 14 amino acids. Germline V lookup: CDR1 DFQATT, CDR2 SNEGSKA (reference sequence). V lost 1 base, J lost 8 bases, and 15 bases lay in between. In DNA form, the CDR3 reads TGCAGTGCTAGAGGCTCGGGGGTTGAGGACATTCAGTACTTC. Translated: CSARGSGVEDIQYF.

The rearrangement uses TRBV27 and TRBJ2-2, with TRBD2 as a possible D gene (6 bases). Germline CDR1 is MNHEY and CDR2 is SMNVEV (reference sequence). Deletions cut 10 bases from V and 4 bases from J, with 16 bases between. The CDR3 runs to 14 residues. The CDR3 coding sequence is TGTGCCACGGGGGTCACTCAAGGCACCGGGGAGCTGTTTTTT. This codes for CATGVTQGTGELFF.

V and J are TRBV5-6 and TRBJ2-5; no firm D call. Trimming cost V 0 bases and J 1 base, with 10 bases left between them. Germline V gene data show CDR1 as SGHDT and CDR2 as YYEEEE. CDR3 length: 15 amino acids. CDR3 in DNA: TGTGCCAGCAGCTTGGGGGGTCTGTTCCAAGAGACCCAGTACTTC. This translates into CASSLGGLFQETQYF.

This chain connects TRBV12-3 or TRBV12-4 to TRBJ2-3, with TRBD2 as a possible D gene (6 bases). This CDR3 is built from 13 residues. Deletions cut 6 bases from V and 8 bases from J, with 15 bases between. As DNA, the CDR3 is TGTGCCAGCAGCCTATCTGGGGGAGGTACGCAGTATTTT. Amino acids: CASSLSGGGTQYF.

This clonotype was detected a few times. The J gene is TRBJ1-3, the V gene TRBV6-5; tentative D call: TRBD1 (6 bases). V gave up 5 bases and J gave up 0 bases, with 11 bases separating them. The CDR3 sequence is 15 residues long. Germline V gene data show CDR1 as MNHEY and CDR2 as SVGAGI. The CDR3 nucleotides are TGTGCCAGCAGTACGGACAGCTACTCTGGAAACACCATATATTTT. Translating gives CASSTDSYSGNTIYF.

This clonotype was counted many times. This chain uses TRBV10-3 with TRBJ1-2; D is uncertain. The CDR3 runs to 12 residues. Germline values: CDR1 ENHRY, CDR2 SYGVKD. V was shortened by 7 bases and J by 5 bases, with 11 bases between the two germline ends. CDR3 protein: CAIKAGDYGYTF. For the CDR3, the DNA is TGTGCCATCAAGGCAGGCGATTATGGCTACACCTTC.

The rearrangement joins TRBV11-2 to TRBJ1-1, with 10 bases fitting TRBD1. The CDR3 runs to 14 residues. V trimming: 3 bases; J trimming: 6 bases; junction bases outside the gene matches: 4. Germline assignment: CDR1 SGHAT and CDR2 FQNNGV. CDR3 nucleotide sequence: TGTGCCAGCAGCTTCGCCGGGACAGGGGCTGAAGCTTTCTTT. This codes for CASSFAGTGAEAFF. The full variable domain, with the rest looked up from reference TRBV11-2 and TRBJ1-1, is EAGVAQSPRYKIIEKRQSVAFWCNPISGHATLYWYQQILGQGPKLLIQFQNNGVVDDSQLPKDRFSAERLKGVDSTLKIQPAKLEDSAVYLCASSFAGTGAEAFFGQGTRLTVV.

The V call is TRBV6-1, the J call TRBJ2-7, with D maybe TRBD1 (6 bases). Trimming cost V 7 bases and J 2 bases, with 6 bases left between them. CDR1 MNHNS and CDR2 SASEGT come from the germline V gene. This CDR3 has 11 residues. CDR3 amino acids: CASNRAYEQYF. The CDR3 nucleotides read TGTGCCAGCAACAGGGCCTACGAGCAGTACTTC.

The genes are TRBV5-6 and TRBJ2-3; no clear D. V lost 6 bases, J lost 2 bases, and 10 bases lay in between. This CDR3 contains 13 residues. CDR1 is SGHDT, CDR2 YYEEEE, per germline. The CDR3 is CASTTPHTDTQYF. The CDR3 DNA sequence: TGTGCCAGCACCACTCCTCACACAGATACGCAGTATTTT.

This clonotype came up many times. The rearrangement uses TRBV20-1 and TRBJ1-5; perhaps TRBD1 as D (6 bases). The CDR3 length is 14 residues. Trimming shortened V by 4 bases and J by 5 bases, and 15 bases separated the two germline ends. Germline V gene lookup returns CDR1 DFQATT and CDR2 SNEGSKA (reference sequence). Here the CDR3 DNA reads TGCAGTGCTAAAGATGGGGGGGCAGATCAGCCCCAGCATTTT. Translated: CSAKDGGADQPQHF.